Each of the 21 T cell receptor beta chains below was sequenced from the same sample in a study of CD8+ T cells in alopecia areata. Treatment indicated: oral pan-JAK inhibitor, 5-10 mg twice daily. Extracted RNA was reverse transcribed, and the resulting cDNA served as sequencing template. Generated by immunoSEQ multiplex PCR, the TCRdb table keeps only in-frame clones and is missing some. The sample carries about 190,000 clones, less than 70% recorded once. Material: CD4+ T cells sorted from blood, obtained around week 49, from a patient treated with tofacitinib. These receptors all stem from a human donor with alopecia areata.

The chain links TRBV9 to TRBJ1-6; TRBD1 matches 10 bases. Trimming removed 2 bases from V and 9 bases from J; junction bases left unmatched: 5. The CDR3 sequence is 15 residues long. Germline-derived CDR1 and CDR2 are SGDLS and YYNGEE. Here the CDR3 DNA reads TGTGCCAGCAGCGTCCTGGACAGGGGGGGTTCACCCCTCCACTTT. This encodes CASSVLDRGGSPLHF.

There are a few counts of this clone. This chain links TRBV7-9 with TRBJ2-3; D may correspond to TRBD1 or TRBD2 (5 bases each). The CDR3 contains 14 residues. Trimming stripped 1 base from V and 5 bases from J, with 10 bases between. CDR1 and CDR2 (germline): SEHNR, FQNEAQ (reference sequence). The CDR3 DNA reads as TGTGCCAGCAGCTTAGAGAGGGGTGGAGATACGCAGTATTTT. It yields the protein CASSLERGGDTQYF.

About this clone itself: This specimen includes other DNA sequences encoding the same CDR3. The chain recombines TRBV11-2 with TRBJ2-6; D uncertain. V lost 5 bases and J lost 1, with 9 bases in between. Germline lookup yields CDR1 SGHAT and CDR2 FQNNGV. The CDR3 has 15 amino acids. CDR3 residues: CASSAQRSGANVLTF. CDR3 bases: TGTGCCAGCAGCGCACAGCGTTCTGGGGCCAACGTCCTGACTTTC.

V is TRBV6-4 and J is TRBJ2-1; 13 positions match TRBD2. Germline values: CDR1 MRHNA, CDR2 SNTAGT. CDR3 length equals 15 residues. The trim removed 5 bases at V and 3 bases at J, leaving 1 base unmatched. The CDR3 loop reads CASSTSGGVYNEQFF. CDR3 nucleotide sequence: TGTGCCAGCAGTACTAGCGGGGGGGTCTACAATGAGCAGTTCTTC.

This sequence joins TRBV25-1 and TRBJ1-6; D may be TRBD1 (5 bases). The V gene's germline CDR1 is MGHDK and CDR2 SYGVNS. This CDR3 contains 12 residues. V was shortened by 6 bases and J by 10 bases, with 10 bases between the two germline ends. CDR3 coding DNA: TGTGCCAGCAGCGCAGGGAGATCACCCCTCCACTTT. Amino acid sequence: CASSAGRSPLHF.

A few counts support this clone. V gene TRBV10-3 combines with J gene TRBJ2-3, with TRBD2 identical over 7 bases. V shed 3 bases and J 3 bases; nucleotides not matched to a gene: 12. From germline, CDR1 is ENHRY and CDR2 SYGVKD. The CDR3 spans 17 residues. Written as DNA, the CDR3 is TGTGCCATCAGTGACCCCCGCGGGCGGGGGATAACAGATACGCAGTATTTT. Protein sequence: CAISDPRGRGITDTQYF.

The genes are TRBV5-1 and TRBJ1-2, with D possibly TRBD1 on 6 matching bases. The CDR3 has 12 amino acids. Germline lookup yields CDR1 SGHRS and CDR2 YFSETQ. Trimming shortened V by 8 bases and J by 2 bases, and 10 bases separated the two germline ends. The CDR3, as DNA: TGCGCCAGTAGACAGGACAACTATGGCTACACCTTC. Residues: CASRQDNYGYTF. The full variable domain, completed using reference TRBV5-1 and TRBJ1-2, is KAGVTQTPRYLIKTRGQQVTLSCSPISGHRSVSWYQQTPGQGLQFLFEYFSETQRNKGNFPGRFSGRQFSNSRSEMNVSTLELGDSALYLCASRQDNYGYTFGSGTRLTVV.

The chain combines TRBV30 with TRBJ2-1; a weak D match, TRBD2 (5 bases). This CDR3 has 12 amino acids. Deletions cut 2 bases from V and 8 bases from J, with 10 bases between. Germline V gene data show CDR1 as GTSNPN and CDR2 as SVGIG (reference sequence). CDR3 nucleotides: TGTGCCTGGAGTTCGCGGGTTGATGAGCAGTTCTTC. Protein: CAWSSRVDEQFF.

The chain employs TRBV29-1 and TRBJ2-1; D may be TRBD2 (6 bases). V lost 4 bases and J 3 bases, leaving 13 bases between the germline ends. CDR3 length equals 14 residues. Germline values: CDR1 SQVTM, CDR2 ANQGSEA. The CDR3 DNA reads as TGCAGCGTTGTATTAGCGGAAAACTACAATGAGCAGTTCTTC. This translates into CSVVLAENYNEQFF.

V is TRBV4-3 and J is TRBJ2-7; no firm D call. The germline V gene has CDR1 LGHNA and CDR2 YSLEER. This CDR3 is built from 15 residues. V lost 0 bases, J lost 2 bases, and 11 bases lay in between. As DNA, the CDR3 is TGCGCCAGCAGCCAAGATCTGGGCAGTCCCTACGAGCAGTACTTC. This translates into CASSQDLGSPYEQYF.

The V gene is TRBV7-2, the J gene TRBJ2-2; the match to TRBD2 covers 8 bases. The CDR3 runs to 15 residues. CDR1 is SGHTA and CDR2 is FQGNSA in the germline V gene. The ends lost 4 bases at V and 5 bases at J; junction bases unmatched: 6. This CDR3 reads CASSSSGGPTGELFF. CDR3 coding DNA: TGTGCCAGCAGCTCCTCGGGGGGGCCGACCGGGGAGCTGTTTTTT.

V gene TRBV29-1 combines with J gene TRBJ2-7; no definite D call. V lost 0 bases to trimming and J lost 9 bases, with 12 bases between them. This CDR3 has 12 amino acids. The V gene's germline CDR1 is SQVTM and CDR2 ANQGSEA. The CDR3 sequence: CSVEDRFDGQYF. CDR3 sequence (DNA): TGCAGCGTTGAAGATCGCTTTGACGGGCAGTACTTC.

This rearrangement joins TRBV7-2 to TRBJ2-1, with D unresolved. CDR3 length: 16 residues. Germline V gives CDR1 SGHTA, CDR2 FQGNSA. V lost 2 bases, J lost 7 bases, and 18 bases lay in between. Here the CDR3 reads CASSLRVRLASNEQFF. The CDR3 DNA is TGTGCCAGCAGCTTACGGGTGCGTCTGGCCTCTAATGAGCAGTTCTTC.

The chain couples TRBV6-1 to TRBJ2-4; D is possibly TRBD2 (6 bases). The V and J ends lost 1 base and 4 bases respectively, with 14 bases between them. This CDR3 comprises 16 residues. Germline V gene lookup returns CDR1 MNHNS and CDR2 SASEGT. The CDR3 DNA sequence: TGTGCCAGCAGTGAAGGTGGCGGGGCCAGGAAAAACATTCAGTACTTC. Protein sequence: CASSEGGGARKNIQYF.

In this sample, this clone turned up a few times. The chain is built from TRBV5-6 and TRBJ2-7; D might be TRBD1 or TRBD2, each matching 5 bases. The CDR3 sequence is 15 residues long. CDR1 and CDR2 (germline): SGHDT, YYEEEE. Trimming removed 6 bases at V and 0 bases at J, with 16 bases between. The DNA of the CDR3 is TGTGCCAGCATTAGCCGGGACCCTAGCTCCTACGAGCAGTACTTC. Translated, it gives CASISRDPSSYEQYF.

The chain couples TRBV7-3 to TRBJ2-1; D unresolved. Germline V CDR1 and CDR2: SGHTA, FQGTGA. V was clipped by 1 base and J by 7 bases, with 8 bases between them. CDR3 size: 13 residues. The chain's CDR3 is CASSLIVGNEQFF. DNA for the CDR3: TGTGCCAGCAGCTTAATCGTTGGTAATGAGCAGTTCTTC.

This chain joins TRBV29-1 and TRBJ2-5; TRBD1 matches 8 bases. From germline, CDR1 is SQVTM and CDR2 ANQGSEA. The CDR3 is made up of 13 amino acids. The V segment lost 3 bases and the J segment 5 bases; nucleotides outside the gene matches: 5. CDR3 DNA: TGCAGCGTTGACAGGACAGGGTGGGAGACCCAGTACTTC. Its protein is CSVDRTGWETQYF.

This sequence joins TRBV5-1 and TRBJ2-7; D uncertain. The CDR3 length is 14 residues. Germline V gives CDR1 SGHRS, CDR2 YFSETQ. The V and J ends lost 7 bases and 3 bases respectively, with 17 bases between them. CDR3 residues: CASVAQSILYEQYF. The CDR3 region has the DNA TGCGCCAGCGTCGCTCAGTCTATTCTCTACGAGCAGTACTTC. Looking up the rest from reference TRBV5-1 and TRBJ2-7 gives the full variable domain: KAGVTQTPRYLIKTRGQQVTLSCSPISGHRSVSWYQQTPGQGLQFLFEYFSETQRNKGNFPGRFSGRQFSNSRSEMNVSTLELGDSALYLCASVAQSILYEQYFGPGTRLTVT.

V and J are TRBV2 and TRBJ2-5, with 9 bases lining up with TRBD1. The trim removed 7 bases at V and 6 bases at J, leaving 9 bases unmatched. Germline CDR1 is SNHLY and CDR2 is FYNNEI. The length of the CDR3 is 14 residues. CDR3 loop: CASNPEQGAKTQYF. DNA for the CDR3: TGTGCCAGCAATCCTGAACAGGGGGCCAAGACCCAGTACTTC.

This chain uses TRBV19 with TRBJ2-2; D unresolved. The CDR3 has 12 residues. Trimming cost V 4 bases and J 7 bases, with 7 bases left between them. Germline assignment: CDR1 LNHDA and CDR2 SQIVND (reference sequence). CDR3: CASSTDGGELFF. The CDR3 DNA is TGTGCCAGTAGTACCGATGGCGGGGAGCTGTTTTTT. Complete variable domain (other parts from reference TRBV19 and TRBJ2-2): DGGITQSPKYLFRKEGQNVTLSCEQNLNHDAMYWYRQDPGQGLRLIYYSQIVNDFQKGDIAEGYSVSREKKESFPLTVTSAQKNPTAFYLCASSTDGGELFFGEGSRLTVL.

Regarding this clone: This may be a read error, as it is one base from a much larger clone. The V gene is TRBV7-2, the J gene TRBJ2-3; no reliable D call. The CDR3 has 11 residues. From germline, CDR1 is SGHTA and CDR2 FQGNSA. The V gene lost 4 bases and the J gene lost 2 bases, with 1 base spanning the gap. CDR3 nucleotides: TGTGCCAGCAGCTACACAGATACGCAGTATTTT. This encodes CASSYTDTQYF. Combining the CDR3 with reference TRBV7-2 and TRBJ2-3 gives the whole variable domain GAGVSQSPSNKVTEKGKDVELRCDPISGHTALYWYRQSLGQGLEFLIYFQGNSAPDKSGLPSDRFSAERTGGSVSTLTIQRTQQEDSAVYLCASSYTDTQYFGPGTRLTVL.